These 9 T cell receptor beta chains were sequenced from one sample in a study of molecular identifiers for immune sequencing clone quantification. TCRdb analysed the PCR reads with MiXCR anew, one entry per CDR3 protein. The repertoire includes 400,000 to 600,000 distinct CDR3 sequences, over 20% of them detected once, and more than 0.8% sits in the top ten. The sample was naive CD8+ T cells from blood, with Jurkat cell RNA spiked in. Subset defined: FACS-sorted CD8+CD4-CCR7+CD45RA+ naive T cells. These receptors were collected from a human donor in good health. Some libraries in this study had Jurkat cell RNA spiked in.

This clonotype was seen more than once but under ten times. The chain uses TRBV9 and TRBJ2-7, with TRBD2 matching 7 bases. The trim removed 0 bases at V and 8 bases at J, leaving 8 bases unmatched. Germline values: CDR1 SGDLS, CDR2 YYNGEE. This CDR3 is 14 amino acids long. Here the CDR3 reads CASSVDGDYRKQYF. DNA of the CDR3: TGTGCCAGCAGCGTAGATGGGGACTACCGCAAGCAGTACTTC.

A few counts support this clonotype. The gene calls are TRBV4-1 and TRBJ1-2, with 7 bases identical to TRBD1. The J segment lost 4 bases and the V segment lost 3 bases, leaving 5 bases of the junction unmatched. Germline assignment: CDR1 MGHRA and CDR2 YSYEKL. The CDR3 sequence is 14 residues long. Written as DNA, the CDR3 is TGCGCCAGCAGCCACGAGACAGGGCCCTATGGCTACACCTTC. Protein product: CASSHETGPYGYTF.

This clonotype showed up just a few times. The chain combines TRBV30 with TRBJ2-1; possible D gene TRBD2, 6 bases. Germline assignment: CDR1 GTSNPN and CDR2 SVGIG (reference sequence). The CDR3 spans 11 residues. Trimming cost V 1 base and J 9 bases, with 7 bases left between them. CDR3 loop: CAWSGAGEQFF. CDR3 DNA: TGTGCCTGGAGTGGAGCGGGTGAGCAGTTCTTC.

As regards this clonotype: It may be a read error: a sequence one base away is much more abundant. V is TRBV28 and J is TRBJ2-2; D perhaps matches TRBD1 (5 bases). V was cut by 8 bases and J by 6 bases, with 16 bases left in between. Germline V lookup: CDR1 MDHEN, CDR2 SYDVKM. The CDR3 is 14 amino acids. CDR3 bases: TGTGCCAGCGGGTCAGGGTTTTTAGCCGGGGAGCTGTTTTTT. It encodes CASGSGFLAGELFF. Together with reference TRBV28 and TRBJ2-2, the CDR3 gives the full variable domain: DVKVTQSSRYLVKRTGEKVFLECVQDMDHENMFWYRQDPGLGLRLIYFSYDVKMKEKGDIPEGYSVSREKKERFSLILESASTNQTSMYLCASGSGFLAGELFFGEGSRLTVL.

In its sample, this clonotype was seen a few times. The rearrangement joins TRBV10-2 to TRBJ1-5; D call uncertain. V was trimmed by 1 base and J by 0 bases, leaving 13 bases between them. This CDR3 comprises 17 residues. Germline V gene data show CDR1 as WSHSY and CDR2 as SAAADI. The DNA for the CDR3 is TGCGCCAGCAGTGAGTATGGAGGAGTTTATAGCAATCAGCCCCAGCATTTT. Residues: CASSEYGGVYSNQPQHF.

The V and J genes are TRBV19 and TRBJ2-5, with no clear D. CDR1 is LNHDA and CDR2 is SQIVND in the germline V gene (reference sequence). The CDR3 has 16 amino acids. V was clipped by 5 bases and J by 2 bases, with 18 bases between them. The CDR3 here is CASSSLGFVGQETQYF. In nucleotides, the CDR3 is TGTGCCAGTAGTTCCCTCGGGTTCGTAGGGCAAGAGACCCAGTACTTC.

The chain combines TRBV4-1 with TRBJ2-7, with 11 bases matching TRBD2. V gave up 6 bases and J gave up 4 bases; unmatched junction bases: 11. The CDR3 is 16 amino acids. Germline-derived CDR1 and CDR2 are MGHRA and YSYEKL. The CDR3 sequence is CASRPGTSGNFYEQYF. The CDR3 bases are TGCGCCAGCAGACCTGGGACTAGCGGAAACTTTTACGAGCAGTACTTC.

This clonotype was counted ten times or more. The J gene is TRBJ2-3, the V gene TRBV6-6; D might be TRBD2 (6 bases). The CDR3 extends over 15 amino acids. The germline V and J ends were trimmed by 5 bases and 5 bases, with 17 bases remaining between them. Germline CDR1 reads MNHNY; CDR2 reads SVGAGI (reference sequence). CDR3 nucleotides: TGTGCCAGCAGTATCTTGGCGGGATATGTAGATACGCAGTATTTT. Translation: CASSILAGYVDTQYF.

Of note for this clonotype: One end of the junction varies from germline; a read error may be responsible. The chain recombines TRBV10-3 with TRBJ2-5; 8 positions agree with TRBD2. The length of the CDR3 is 16 residues. Germline lookup yields CDR1 ENHRY and CDR2 SYGVKD. CDR3 sequence (DNA): TGTGCCATCGGTGAGGGGGTAGCGGGATCCAAAGAGACCCAGTACTTC. Translated, it gives CAIGEGVAGSKETQYF.